This T cell receptor beta chain was found in a study of T cell repertoires in cytomegalovirus infection. TCRdb fed the reads into MiXCR, producing one record per CDR3 protein. The sample shows about 78,000 distinct CDR3 sequences, roughly 39% of them seen only once. This clonotype was counted only a few times. What it binds is unknown. Findings and caveats of the study: The ex vivo response was dominated by HLA-C-restricted CMV-specific TCR beta clonotypes.

Germline assignment: CDR1 MNHEY and CDR2 SMNVEV (reference sequence). Trimming cost V 4 bases and J 4 bases, with 5 bases left between them. The CDR3 contains 12 residues. The TCR comes from a human donor in good health (CMV status not recorded). Some clones in this sample may be carry-over from other donors' samples. This chain connects TRBV27 to TRBJ1-5; D gene ambiguous. The sequencing used CD8+ T cells from cultured PBMCs, collected from culture after CMV antigen stimulation. The CDR3 bases are TGTGCCAGCAGTTCGGGTAATCAGCCCCAGCATTTT. Translated: CASSSGNQPQHF.